Listed below are T cell receptor beta chains from one sample, sequenced in a study of spatial heterogeneity in lung cancer. TCRdb itself ran the 5' RACE reads through MiXCR, one entry per CDR3 protein. Among roughly 3,200 distinct CDR3 sequences, less than 3.5% were seen once, and the ten largest hold about 17%. Source: lung tumor tissue, taken at surgery. The receptors shown here come from a male donor with early-stage non-small cell lung cancer. Each CDR3 is given without its conserved first and last residue.

>TRBJ1-4|13|TRBV2
ASSGDRPTNEKLF
>TRBJ1-1|12|TRBV12-3/TRBV12-4
ASSLAFREAKAF
>TRBJ1-2|12|TRBV7-6
ASSLIDRTDGYT
>TRBJ1-2|12|TRBV28
ASSPTGTAYGYT
>TRBJ2-3|11|TRBV9
ASSGQGADTQY
>TRBJ2-7|11|TRBV7-2
ASSFAKRGEQY
>TRBJ1-5|10|TRBV10-1
ASSAGDQPQH
>TRBJ1-2|11|TRBV12-3/TRBV12-4
ASSSGTIRGYT
>TRBJ2-3|12|TRBV28
ASIMQGGTDTQY
>TRBJ1-1|13|TRBV20-1
RTGRAGRMNTEAF
>TRBJ2-3|13|TRBV7-2
ASSPSGIRTDTQY
>TRBJ2-2|17|TRBV4-1
ASSQETGAAPTNTGELF
>TRBJ1-1|12|TRBV6-1
ASSEDRGDTEAF
>TRBJ2-3|13|TRBV5-1
ASSPGLPSTDTQY
>TRBJ2-3|16|TRBV10-3
AIGPQAGGLIVADTQY
>TRBJ2-7|12|TRBV10-3
AIRGRDRSTEQY
>TRBJ2-5|14|TRBV28
ASSPLGQGMQETQY
>TRBJ2-2|12|TRBV11-2
ASSRTGGTGELF
>TRBJ2-1|12|TRBV11-3
ASSLKRGGNEQF
>TRBJ2-3|11|TRBV6-2/TRBV6-3
ASNRQPRDTQY
>TRBJ1-2|11|TRBV11-1
ASSQDKNYGYT